The next 26 T cell receptor beta chains were all read from a single sample in a study of shared clonotypes between healthy human individuals (dated by TCRdb to the early 2020s). The library was prepared using the immunoSEQ multiplex PCR assay. TCRdb limited this immuneACCESS table to in-frame rearrangements with V and J called. A share of clones is missing; checked studies link under half to unresolved V genes, and the rest is unexplained. This sample has some 1 million clones in its table, and around 76% of those were observed once. Together, the top ten hold 1.4% to 1.5% of the sample. The sequencing sample was made of memory CD4+ T cells sorted from blood. This specimen's cell subset or site label, per the study, means: CD45RA-negative fraction. Receptor source: a young man in good health.

CDR3 bases: TGTGCCAGCAGTTTTGCAGGGGCTAGGCGAGAGACCCAGTACTTC. Encoded protein: CASSFAGARRETQYF. The chain uses TRBV27 and TRBJ2-5; a weak D match, TRBD1 (6 bases). The CDR3 spans 15 residues. The germline V and J ends were trimmed by 3 bases and 4 bases, with 15 bases remaining between them. Germline V lookup: CDR1 MNHEY, CDR2 SMNVEV (reference sequence).

The rearrangement links TRBV2 to TRBJ2-4, with a weak D call TRBD1 (6 bases). V was trimmed by 5 bases and J by 2 bases, leaving 16 bases between them. The CDR3 totals 16 residues. The germline V gene encodes CDR1 SNHLY and CDR2 FYNNEI. Written as DNA, the CDR3 is TGTGCCAGCAGTAAGTCCGACAGGAATTCCAAAAACATTCAGTACTTC. It specifies CASSKSDRNSKNIQYF. The variable domain in full, with the rest retrieved from reference TRBV2 and TRBJ2-4, is EPEVTQTPSHQVTQMGQEVILRCVPISNHLYFYWYRQILGQKVEFLVSFYNNEISEKSEIFDDQFSVERPDGSNFTLKIRSTKLEDSAMYFCASSKSDRNSKNIQYFGAGTRLSVL.

The rearrangement joins TRBV6-5 to TRBJ2-7; the D call may be TRBD1 or TRBD2 (5 bases each). CDR3 length equals 13 residues. CDR1 and CDR2 (germline): MNHEY, SVGAGI. The ends were cut back, 3 bases at V and 6 bases at J, with 12 bases in the middle. The CDR3 loop reads CASSYLGESEQYF. The CDR3 nucleotides are TGTGCCAGCAGTTATCTAGGGGAGAGCGAGCAGTACTTC.

The chain is built from TRBV7-2 and TRBJ2-7, with TRBD1 as a possible D gene (7 bases). Trimming took off 0 bases at V and 8 bases at J, with 20 bases between the two ends. The CDR3 has 16 residues. Germline V gene sequence: CDR1 SGHTA, CDR2 FQGNSA. The CDR3 protein is CASSLALPGGTIKQYF. The CDR3 DNA follows: TGTGCCAGCAGCTTAGCTCTCCCAGGGGGGACGATCAAGCAGTACTTC.

The J gene is TRBJ2-3, the V gene TRBV11-3; the D gene is possibly TRBD2 (7 bases). The CDR3 is 15 amino acids. The V and J ends lost 1 base and 5 bases respectively, with 13 bases between them. Germline CDR1 SGHNT, CDR2 YENEEA. The CDR3 reads CASSLGGGAGDTQYF. The DNA of the CDR3 is TGTGCCAGCAGCTTAGGTGGGGGGGCCGGAGATACGCAGTATTTT.

Of note for this clone: Other nucleotide sequences in the sample specify the same CDR3. V is TRBV7-2 and J is TRBJ2-1; D is undetermined. V shed 5 bases and J shed 9 bases, with 8 bases lying between them. The CDR3 loop spans 11 amino acids. Germline lookup yields CDR1 SGHTA and CDR2 FQGNSA. CDR3: CASSPFGEQFF. The CDR3 DNA reads TGTGCCAGCAGCCCGTTTGGTGAGCAGTTCTTC.

The V gene is TRBV10-3, the J gene TRBJ2-1, with a possible D match to TRBD2 (5 bases). V lost 3 bases and J lost 8, with 14 bases in between. The CDR3 is 14 residues long. In germline, CDR1 is ENHRY, CDR2 SYGVKD. The CDR3 bases are TGTGCCATCAGTGAAGTTTCCGCCGGGGATGAGCAGTTCTTC. Its translation: CAISEVSAGDEQFF.

Only a few counts were recorded for this clone. The chain joins TRBV29-1 to TRBJ2-3; D remains unclear. Trimming removed 6 bases from V and 5 bases from J, with 21 bases in between. Germline-derived CDR1 and CDR2 are SQVTM and ANQGSEA. The CDR3 totals 15 residues. The CDR3 reads CSVGSRGANRDTQYF. The CDR3 coding sequence is TGCAGCGTCGGAAGTCGAGGCGCTAATAGAGATACGCAGTATTTT.

The rearrangement links TRBV14 to TRBJ2-3, with 7 positions matching TRBD2. CDR3 length: 16 residues. CDR1 is SGHDN and CDR2 is FVKESK in the germline V gene. The V segment lost 4 bases and the J segment 0 bases; nucleotides outside the gene matches: 7. The CDR3 sequence: CASSRGTTSSTDTQYF. DNA for the CDR3: TGTGCCAGCAGCCGCGGGACTACCTCTAGCACAGATACGCAGTATTTT.

The chain uses TRBV5-1 and TRBJ2-7; TRBD2 agrees at 9 bases. Looked up from germline, CDR1 is SGHRS and CDR2 is YFSETQ. Losses at the gene ends were 0 bases for V and 1 base for J; bases not matched to a gene: 8. The CDR3 spans 17 residues. The CDR3 sequence is CASSLVGLAGGSYEQYF. The CDR3 DNA reads TGCGCCAGCAGCTTGGTGGGTCTGGCGGGGGGGTCCTACGAGCAGTACTTC.

This clone has a single count. The rearrangement joins TRBV10-3 to TRBJ1-1, with 10 bases fitting TRBD1. CDR1 is ENHRY, CDR2 SYGVKD, per germline. The CDR3 has 13 residues. V lost 6 bases and J lost 6; bases outside the gene matches: 4. The CDR3: CAISRDRGSEAFF. The CDR3 bases are TGTGCCATCAGCCGGGACAGGGGATCTGAAGCTTTCTTT.

J is TRBJ2-2 and V is TRBV7-9; D could derive from TRBD1 or TRBD2 (6 bases each). The length of the CDR3 is 15 residues. CDR1 is SEHNR, CDR2 FQNEAQ, per germline (reference sequence). The V gene lost 1 base and the J gene lost 6 bases, with 12 bases spanning the gap. This CDR3 is CASSLGGGLAGELFF. The CDR3 DNA is TGTGCCAGCAGCTTAGGTGGGGGGCTCGCCGGGGAGCTGTTTTTT. Looking up the rest from reference TRBV7-9 and TRBJ2-2 gives the full variable domain: DTGVSQNPRHKITKRGQNVTFRCDPISEHNRLYWYRQTLGQGPEFLTYFQNEAQLEKSRLLSDRFSAERPKGSFSTLEIQRTEQGDSAMYLCASSLGGGLAGELFFGEGSRLTVL.

V gene TRBV7-9 combines with J gene TRBJ2-7; perhaps TRBD2 as D (6 bases). Germline V gives CDR1 SEHNR, CDR2 FQNEAQ (reference sequence). V was pared by 6 bases and J by 7 bases, with 16 bases between. CDR3 length: 13 amino acids. CDR3 in amino acids: CASSVTSRGEQYF. The CDR3 bases are TGTGCCAGCAGTGTCACTAGCCGGGGGGAGCAGTACTTC.

The chain is built from TRBV5-4 and TRBJ2-1; TRBD1 matches 7 bases. The germline V gene has CDR1 SGHNT and CDR2 YYREEE (reference sequence). Trimming cost V 4 bases and J 9 bases; bases outside gene matches: 10. The CDR3 totals 14 residues. The chain's CDR3 is CASSLRNRGVEQFF. DNA of the CDR3: TGTGCCAGCAGCCTACGAAACAGGGGAGTTGAGCAGTTCTTC.

The genes are TRBV6-6 and TRBJ2-3, with 7 bases aligning to TRBD2. V lost 4 bases to trimming and J lost 1 base; unmatched junction nucleotides: 8. The length of the CDR3 is 16 residues. Germline V lookup: CDR1 MNHNY, CDR2 SVGAGI (reference sequence). CDR3 region: CASSSTGGRGTDTQYF. The CDR3, as DNA: TGTGCCAGCAGTTCTACGGGAGGAAGGGGCACAGATACGCAGTATTTT.

This chain uses TRBV2 with TRBJ2-7, with D perhaps matching TRBD2 (7 bases). CDR1 SNHLY and CDR2 FYNNEI come from the germline V gene. The CDR3 totals 11 residues. Trimming removed 11 bases at V and 3 bases at J, with 11 bases between. The CDR3 region is CAQRGGYEQYF. CDR3 coding DNA: TGTGCCCAGAGGGGGGGCTACGAGCAGTACTTC.

V usage is TRBV5-1 and J usage is TRBJ2-6; possible D gene TRBD1, 6 bases. This CDR3 has 15 residues. V lost 4 bases to trimming and J lost 1 base, with 9 bases between them. CDR1 is SGHRS, CDR2 YFSETQ, per germline. The CDR3 protein is CASSIQGSGANVLTF. CDR3 bases: TGCGCCAGCAGCATACAGGGATCTGGGGCCAACGTCCTGACTTTC. The full variable domain, rest sourced from reference TRBV5-1 and TRBJ2-6, is KAGVTQTPRYLIKTRGQQVTLSCSPISGHRSVSWYQQTPGQGLQFLFEYFSETQRNKGNFPGRFSGRQFSNSRSEMNVSTLELGDSALYLCASSIQGSGANVLTFGAGSRLTVL.

For this clone: This sample also contains other DNA sequences that code for the same CDR3. The V and J genes are TRBV7-2 and TRBJ2-7; 10 nucleotides match TRBD2. The ends lost 5 bases at V and 2 bases at J; junction bases unmatched: 6. This CDR3 region has 15 residues. CDR1 SGHTA and CDR2 FQGNSA come from the germline V gene. The chain's CDR3 is CASSPWTSGAYEQYF. The CDR3 DNA sequence: TGTGCCAGCAGCCCATGGACTAGCGGAGCCTACGAGCAGTACTTC.

The V and J genes are TRBV18 and TRBJ2-2, with 10 bases that match TRBD1. From germline, CDR1 is KGHSH and CDR2 LQKENI. V shed 4 bases, J shed 2 bases, and the junction held 4 bases outside the gene matches. This CDR3 spans 16 amino acids. CDR3: CASSRDRGRNTGELFF. The CDR3 DNA reads TGTGCCAGCTCACGCGACAGGGGGCGAAACACCGGGGAGCTGTTTTTT. Full variable domain (remainder filled in from reference TRBV18 and TRBJ2-2): NAGVMQNPRHLVRRRGQEARLRCSPMKGHSHVYWYRQLPEEGLKFMVYLQKENIIDESGMPKERFSAEFPKEGPSILRIQQVVRGDSAAYFCASSRDRGRNTGELFFGEGSRLTVL.

The gene calls are TRBV5-6 and TRBJ2-3; TRBD1 matches at 7 bases. The CDR3 is 17 residues long. Germline CDR1 reads SGHDT; CDR2 reads YYEEEE. The V segment lost 0 bases and the J segment 1 base; nucleotides outside the gene matches: 8. The CDR3 spells CASSLVPPGQRTDTQYF. Here the CDR3 DNA reads TGTGCCAGCAGCTTGGTGCCCCCGGGACAGCGCACAGATACGCAGTATTTT. Complete variable domain (other parts from reference TRBV5-6 and TRBJ2-3): DAGVTQSPTHLIKTRGQQVTLRCSPKSGHDTVSWYQQALGQGPQFIFQYYEEEERQRGNFPDRFSGHQFPNYSSELNVNALLLGDSALYLCASSLVPPGQRTDTQYFGPGTRLTVL.

This sequence joins TRBV7-9 and TRBJ1-5, with 9 bases aligning to TRBD1. CDR1 is SEHNR and CDR2 is FQNEAQ in the germline V gene (reference sequence). V lost 6 bases to trimming and J lost 5 bases; unmatched junction nucleotides: 11. The CDR3 contains 16 residues. CDR3: CASSLTGGRFDQPQHF. The CDR3, as DNA: TGTGCCAGCAGTCTAACAGGGGGCCGGTTTGATCAGCCCCAGCATTTT.

Comment on this clone: The junction departs from germline at one end; a sequencing error may be responsible. This chain uses TRBV10-1 with TRBJ2-3; a weak D match, TRBD2 (5 bases). The germline gives CDR1 WNHNN, CDR2 SYGVQD (reference sequence). The CDR3 has 11 amino acids. The CDR3 sequence: CSSGSTDTQYF. As DNA, the CDR3 is TGCTCCAGCGGAAGCACAGATACGCAGTATTTT.

Details on this clone: No DNA is shown, since the ends of the CDR3 on it are uncertain; the CDR3 is the one TCRdb lists. This rearrangement joins TRBV6-5 to TRBJ2-3. The CDR3 length is 13 residues, termini included. Germline V gene sequence: CDR1 MNHEY, CDR2 SVGAGI. CDR3 sequence reads: CASSSSWGDTQYF.

Comment on this clone: Other DNA variants within this sample encode the same CDR3. The DNA of the CDR3 is TGCGCCAGCAGCCAAGACAGGGGGAGCTCCTATAATTCACCCCTCCACTTT. This codes for CASSQDRGSSYNSPLHF. This chain connects TRBV4-1 to TRBJ1-6; 7 nucleotides agree with TRBD1. The CDR3 is made up of 17 amino acids. Germline values: CDR1 MGHRA, CDR2 YSYEKL. The junction had 2 bases not matched to a gene; V was cut back by 0 bases and J by 0 bases.

A remark on this clone: This may be a read error, as it is one base from a much larger clone. This chain's CDR3 is CASSEPNNYGYTF. The CDR3, as DNA: TGTGCCAGCAGTGAACCCAATAACTATGGCTACACCTTC. The gene calls are TRBV2 and TRBJ1-2; D not resolved. Between the trimmed V and J ends, which lost 2 bases and 1 base, there was a span of 5 bases. CDR1 is SNHLY and CDR2 is FYNNEI in the germline V gene. The CDR3 sequence is 13 residues long.

V usage is TRBV11-2 and J usage is TRBJ1-6; tentative D call: TRBD1 (5 bases). Germline CDR1 is SGHAT and CDR2 is FQNNGV. The length of the CDR3 is 14 residues. Trimming left V 5 bases short and J 7 bases short, with 12 bases between. The CDR3 loop is CASSPGTANSPLHF. The DNA of the CDR3 is TGTGCCAGCAGCCCCGGGACGGCCAATTCACCCCTCCACTTT. The variable domain in full, completed from reference TRBV11-2 and TRBJ1-6, reads EAGVAQSPRYKIIEKRQSVAFWCNPISGHATLYWYQQILGQGPKLLIQFQNNGVVDDSQLPKDRFSAERLKGVDSTLKIQPAKLEDSAVYLCASSPGTANSPLHFGNGTRLTVT.